Below, 19 T cell receptor beta chains from the same sample are listed, as sequenced in a study of CD8+ T cells in alopecia areata. cDNA reverse transcribed from extracted RNA served as the sequencing template. TCRdb keeps only in-frame clones here, not all; method: immunoSEQ multiplex PCR. Among about 180,000 clones listed, approximately 56% were seen once. This specimen was CD4+ T cells sorted from blood, taken at week 0. These receptors all come from a human donor with alopecia areata.

The V call is TRBV29-1, the J call TRBJ1-2, with D unclear. CDR3 length equals 15 residues. Trimming took off 4 bases at V and 0 bases at J, with 15 bases between the two ends. The germline gives CDR1 SQVTM, CDR2 ANQGSEA. CDR3 DNA sequence: TGCAGCGTTGGGACCCCCCAAACAGCTAACTATGGCTACACCTTC. Translating it yields CSVGTPQTANYGYTF.

The chain uses TRBV7-2 and TRBJ1-1, with D possibly matching TRBD1 (6 bases). V shed 4 bases and J shed 5 bases, with 17 bases lying between them. Germline V gives CDR1 SGHTA, CDR2 FQGNSA. This CDR3 contains 15 residues. The DNA for the CDR3 is TGTGCCAGCAGCTGGGGTCAGGGGAGTGGGACTGAAGCTTTCTTT. This translates into CASSWGQGSGTEAFF.

This clone was seen a few times. The V and J genes are TRBV23-1 and TRBJ2-1; 9 positions match TRBD1. TRBV23-1 is an ORF, and what it does is uncertain. The CDR3 totals 16 residues. Unmatched junction bases numbered 14, after V lost 10 bases and J lost 4 bases. The CDR3, as DNA: TGCGCCACCGCCTTGACTCGGACAGGGGAATACAATGAGCAGTTCTTC. Residues: CATALTRTGEYNEQFF.

Worth noting for this clone: Other DNA sequences in the sample encode the same CDR3. J is TRBJ2-7 and V is TRBV25-1, with D tentatively TRBD1 (6 bases). The CDR3 totals 12 residues. Germline V CDR1 and CDR2: MGHDK, SYGVNS. V gave up 4 bases and J gave up 4 bases, with 8 bases separating them. The CDR3: CASSVTGYEQYF. In DNA, the CDR3 is TGTGCCAGCAGTGTAACAGGGTACGAGCAGTACTTC.

The J gene is TRBJ2-4, the V gene TRBV18, with D uncertain. Trimming left V 3 bases short and J 5 bases short, with 8 bases between. The germline CDR1 and CDR2 sequences are KGHSH and LQKENI. The CDR3 runs to 13 residues. CDR3 sequence (DNA): TGTGCCAGCTCACCTGGCCAGGAAAACATTCAGTACTTC. Translating gives CASSPGQENIQYF.

There are a few counts of this clone. This chain uses TRBV18 with TRBJ1-2; no firm D call. The V end was cut by 0 bases, the J end by 6 bases, with 8 bases between. Germline-derived CDR1 and CDR2 are KGHSH and LQKENI. This CDR3 region has 13 residues. As DNA, the CDR3 is TGTGCCAGCTCACCACCCCAGGATCATGGCTACACCTTC. The encoded protein is CASSPPQDHGYTF.

The chain is built from TRBV30 and TRBJ1-1, with no clear D. V was cut by 5 bases and J by 1 base, with 8 bases left in between. The CDR3 extends over 12 amino acids. Germline CDR1 and CDR2: GTSNPN and SVGIG (reference sequence). The CDR3, as DNA: TGTGCCTGGCTGACCGGGAACACTGAAGCTTTCTTT. Its protein is CAWLTGNTEAFF. Based on the CDR3 plus reference TRBV30 and TRBJ1-1, the full variable domain is SQTIHQWPATLVQPVGSPLSLECTVEGTSNPNLYWYRQAAGRGLQLLFYSVGIGQISSEVPQNLSASRPQDRQFILSSKKLLLSDSGFYLCAWLTGNTEAFFGQGTRLTVV.

The V and J genes are TRBV5-1 and TRBJ2-2, with a tentative D call TRBD1 (5 bases). With 7 bases removed from V and 6 bases from J, the gap between germline ends came to 16 bases. Germline V lookup: CDR1 SGHRS, CDR2 YFSETQ. The CDR3 covers 14 residues. CDR3: CASHTGILSGELFF. In DNA, the CDR3 is TGCGCCAGCCACACAGGAATTCTTTCCGGGGAGCTGTTTTTT.

This clone has just a few counts. The V and J genes are TRBV29-1 and TRBJ2-1, with TRBD2 matching 13 bases. Trimming took 6 bases from V and 9 from J; bases not matched to a gene: 5. CDR3 size: 13 residues. From germline, CDR1 is SQVTM and CDR2 ANQGSEA. Here the CDR3 reads CSVRGLAGVEQFF. For the CDR3, the DNA is TGCAGCGTAAGAGGACTAGCGGGGGTTGAGCAGTTCTTC.

The rearrangement uses TRBV30 and TRBJ2-1, with 10 positions matching TRBD1. This CDR3 region has 12 residues. Germline V lookup: CDR1 GTSNPN, CDR2 SVGIG (reference sequence). After removal of 3 bases from V and 15 bases from J, the junction contained 8 bases not matched to a gene. CDR3 nucleotide sequence: TGTGCCTGGAGCGTCGGACAGGGGGTAACGTTCTTC. Translation: CAWSVGQGVTFF.

The rearrangement uses TRBV29-1 and TRBJ2-1, with a weak D call TRBD1 (6 bases). Germline loops: CDR1 SQVTM, CDR2 ANQGSEA. Between the trimmed V and J ends, which lost 6 bases and 4 bases, there was a span of 10 bases. CDR3 length: 12 residues. CDR3 amino acids: CSVGTNYNEQFF. Written as DNA, the CDR3 is TGCAGCGTCGGGACAAATTACAATGAGCAGTTCTTC.

This clone was found a few times. The chain's CDR3 is CASSSLLETQYF. The CDR3 DNA reads TGTGCCAGCAGTTCCCTTCTAGAGACCCAGTACTTC. The genes are TRBV6-6 and TRBJ2-5; no reliable D call. The CDR3 extends over 12 amino acids. Germline V lookup: CDR1 MNHNY, CDR2 SVGAGI (reference sequence). The germline V and J ends were trimmed by 4 bases and 4 bases, with 7 bases remaining between them.

This chain joins TRBV18 and TRBJ2-3, with 11 bases identical to TRBD2. The germline V gene has CDR1 KGHSH and CDR2 LQKENI. J gave up 4 bases and V 3 bases, and 9 bases lay outside the gene matches. The CDR3 has 17 residues. DNA of the CDR3: TGTGCCAGCTCACCCGGAATAGCGGGGGGGCGGCCAGATACGCAGTATTTT. This translates into CASSPGIAGGRPDTQYF. Drawing the rest from reference TRBV18 and TRBJ2-3, the complete variable domain is NAGVMQNPRHLVRRRGQEARLRCSPMKGHSHVYWYRQLPEEGLKFMVYLQKENIIDESGMPKERFSAEFPKEGPSILRIQQVVRGDSAAYFCASSPGIAGGRPDTQYFGPGTRLTVL.

The rearrangement uses TRBV29-1 and TRBJ1-1, with a possible D match to TRBD1 (5 bases). CDR3 length equals 13 residues. Germline lookup yields CDR1 SQVTM and CDR2 ANQGSEA. V lost 7 bases to trimming and J lost 5 bases, with 17 bases between them. CDR3 sequence (DNA): TGCAGCGCCCTCGTCGGGGGTAGGACTGAAGCTTTCTTT. It specifies CSALVGGRTEAFF. The complete variable domain, with remaining parts taken from reference TRBV29-1 and TRBJ1-1, reads SAVISQKPSRDICQRGTSLTIQCQVDSQVTMMFWYRQQPGQSLTLIATANQGSEATYESGFVIDKFPISRPNLTFSTLTVSNMSPEDSSIYLCSALVGGRTEAFFGQGTRLTVV.

V gene TRBV5-1 combines with J gene TRBJ1-2; D remains unclear. The V end was cut by 4 bases, the J end by 8 bases, with 12 bases between. This CDR3 region has 12 residues. The germline CDR1 and CDR2 sequences are SGHRS and YFSETQ. CDR3 region: CASSHTIGGYTF. CDR3 in DNA: TGCGCCAGCAGCCATACTATTGGCGGCTACACCTTC.

The CDR3 DNA follows: TGTGCCACCAGCAGAGGTCCGGGACTAGCGGGGCGTACTAGCACAGATACGCAGTATTTT. As protein: CATSRGPGLAGRTSTDTQYF. The chain combines TRBV15 with TRBJ2-3; 13 bases fit TRBD2. This CDR3 region has 20 residues. The germline gives CDR1 LNHNV, CDR2 YYDKDF (reference sequence). Trimming at V came to 1 base and at J to 0 bases, leaving 10 bases not matched to a gene.

This clone has more than one count but fewer than ten. The gene calls are TRBV5-1 and TRBJ1-1; D call uncertain. V was trimmed by 4 bases and J by 0 bases, leaving 7 bases between them. The CDR3 spans 13 residues. The germline V gene has CDR1 SGHRS and CDR2 YFSETQ. The CDR3, as DNA: TGCGCCAGCAGCGACGGGATGAACACTGAAGCTTTCTTT. Its translation: CASSDGMNTEAFF. Full variable domain (rest looked up from reference TRBV5-1 and TRBJ1-1): KAGVTQTPRYLIKTRGQQVTLSCSPISGHRSVSWYQQTPGQGLQFLFEYFSETQRNKGNFPGRFSGRQFSNSRSEMNVSTLELGDSALYLCASSDGMNTEAFFGQGTRLTVV.

This clone was observed a handful of times. The V and J genes are TRBV5-6 and TRBJ1-2, with D maybe TRBD1 (6 bases). Germline V gives CDR1 SGHDT, CDR2 YYEEEE. The CDR3 has 11 amino acids. V was trimmed by 7 bases and J by 10 bases, leaving 14 bases between them. CDR3 in amino acids: CASGTTGSYTF. The CDR3 DNA reads as TGTGCCAGCGGCACCACAGGGTCCTACACCTTC.

The J gene is TRBJ2-5, the V gene TRBV29-1; TRBD1 might be the D (7 bases). This CDR3 has 12 residues. V lost 6 bases, J lost 4 bases, and 12 bases lay in between. The V gene's germline CDR1 is SQVTM and CDR2 ANQGSEA. The chain's CDR3 is CSVRQGGETQYF. DNA for the CDR3: TGCAGCGTCCGACAGGGAGGAGAGACCCAGTACTTC.